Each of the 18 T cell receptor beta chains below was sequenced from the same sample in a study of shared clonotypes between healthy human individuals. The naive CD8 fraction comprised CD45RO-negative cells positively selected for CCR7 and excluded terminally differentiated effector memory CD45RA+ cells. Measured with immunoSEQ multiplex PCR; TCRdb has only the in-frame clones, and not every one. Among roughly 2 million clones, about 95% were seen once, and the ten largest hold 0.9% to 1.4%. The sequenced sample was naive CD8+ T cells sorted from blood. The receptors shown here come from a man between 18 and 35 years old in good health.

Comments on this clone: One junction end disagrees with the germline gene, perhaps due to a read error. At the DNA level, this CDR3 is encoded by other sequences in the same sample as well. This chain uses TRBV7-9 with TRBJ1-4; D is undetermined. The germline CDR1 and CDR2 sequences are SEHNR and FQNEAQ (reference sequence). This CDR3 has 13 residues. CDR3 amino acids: CASSFGSNEKLFF. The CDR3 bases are TGCGCCAGCAGCTTCGGCTCTAATGAAAAACTGTTTTTT.

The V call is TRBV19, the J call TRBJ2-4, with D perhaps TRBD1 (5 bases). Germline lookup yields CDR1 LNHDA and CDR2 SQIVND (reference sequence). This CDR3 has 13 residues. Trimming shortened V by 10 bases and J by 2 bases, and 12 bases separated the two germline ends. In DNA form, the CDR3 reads TGTGCCACCCAACCAGGGTCCAAAAACATTCAGTACTTC. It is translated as CATQPGSKNIQYF.

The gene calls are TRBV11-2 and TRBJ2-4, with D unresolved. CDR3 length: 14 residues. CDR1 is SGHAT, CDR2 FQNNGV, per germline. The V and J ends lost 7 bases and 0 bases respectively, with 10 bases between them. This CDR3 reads CASTISIAKNIQYF. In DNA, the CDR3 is TGTGCCAGCACCATTTCAATAGCCAAAAACATTCAGTACTTC.

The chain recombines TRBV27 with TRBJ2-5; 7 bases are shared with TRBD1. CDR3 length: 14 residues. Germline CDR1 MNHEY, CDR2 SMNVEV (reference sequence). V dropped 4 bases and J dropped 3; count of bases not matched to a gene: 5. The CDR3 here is CASSSTGDEETQYF. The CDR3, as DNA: TGTGCCAGCAGTTCCACAGGGGACGAAGAGACCCAGTACTTC.

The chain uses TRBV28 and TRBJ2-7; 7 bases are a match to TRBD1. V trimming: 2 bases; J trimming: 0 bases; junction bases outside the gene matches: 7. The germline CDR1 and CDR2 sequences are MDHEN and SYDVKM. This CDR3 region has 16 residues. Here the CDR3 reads CASSLGSWDSSYEQYF. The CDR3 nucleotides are TGTGCCAGCAGTTTAGGTAGTTGGGACAGCTCCTACGAGCAGTACTTC.

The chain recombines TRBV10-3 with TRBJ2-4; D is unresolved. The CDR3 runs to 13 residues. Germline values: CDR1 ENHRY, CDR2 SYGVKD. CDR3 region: CACPRLAKNIQYF. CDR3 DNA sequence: TGTGCGTGCCCCCGGTTAGCCAAAAACATTCAGTACTTC.

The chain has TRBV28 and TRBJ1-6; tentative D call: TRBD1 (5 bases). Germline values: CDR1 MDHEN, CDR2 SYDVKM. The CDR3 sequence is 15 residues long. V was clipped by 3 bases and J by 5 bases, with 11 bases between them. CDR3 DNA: TGTGCCAGCAGTTTCCAAGGGGCGAATAATTCACCCCTCCACTTT. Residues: CASSFQGANNSPLHF.

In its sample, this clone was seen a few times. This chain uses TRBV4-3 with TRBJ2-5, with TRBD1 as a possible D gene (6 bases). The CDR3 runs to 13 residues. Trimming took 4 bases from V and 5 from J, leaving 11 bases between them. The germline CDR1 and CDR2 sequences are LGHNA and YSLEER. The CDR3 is CASSPNQGETQYF. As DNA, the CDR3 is TGCGCCAGCAGCCCGAATCAGGGGGAGACCCAGTACTTC.

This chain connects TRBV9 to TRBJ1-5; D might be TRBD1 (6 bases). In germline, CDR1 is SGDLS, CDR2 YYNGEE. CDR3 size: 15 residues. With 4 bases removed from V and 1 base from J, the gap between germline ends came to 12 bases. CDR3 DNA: TGTGCCAGCAGCTTAGCAGGGGTGAGCAATCAGCCCCAGCATTTT. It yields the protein CASSLAGVSNQPQHF.

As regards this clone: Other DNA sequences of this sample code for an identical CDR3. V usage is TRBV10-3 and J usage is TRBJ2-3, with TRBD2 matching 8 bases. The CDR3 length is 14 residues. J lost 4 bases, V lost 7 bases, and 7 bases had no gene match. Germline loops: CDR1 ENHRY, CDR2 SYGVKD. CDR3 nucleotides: TGTGCCATCAACGGAGCGGGGGTAGCAGATACGCAGTATTTT. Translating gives CAINGAGVADTQYF.

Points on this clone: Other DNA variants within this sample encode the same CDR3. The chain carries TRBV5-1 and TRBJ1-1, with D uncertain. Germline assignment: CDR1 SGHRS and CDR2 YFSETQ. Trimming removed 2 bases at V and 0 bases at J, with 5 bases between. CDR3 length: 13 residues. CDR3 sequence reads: CASSLVVNTEAFF. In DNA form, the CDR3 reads TGCGCCAGCAGCTTAGTGGTGAACACTGAAGCTTTCTTT.

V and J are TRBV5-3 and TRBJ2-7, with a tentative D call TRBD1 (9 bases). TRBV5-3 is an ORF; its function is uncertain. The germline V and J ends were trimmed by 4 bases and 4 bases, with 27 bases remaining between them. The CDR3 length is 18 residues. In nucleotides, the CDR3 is TGTGCCAGAAGCCCCGGGACAGGGAAGCGGGTAGCGGGATACGAGCAGTACTTC. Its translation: CARSPGTGKRVAGYEQYF.

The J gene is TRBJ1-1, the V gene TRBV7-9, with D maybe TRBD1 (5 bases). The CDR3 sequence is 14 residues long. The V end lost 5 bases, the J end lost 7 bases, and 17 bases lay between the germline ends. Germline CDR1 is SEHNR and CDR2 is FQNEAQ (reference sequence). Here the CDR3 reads CASSPTGTQFEAFF. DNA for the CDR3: TGTGCCAGCAGCCCAACCGGGACCCAATTTGAAGCTTTCTTT. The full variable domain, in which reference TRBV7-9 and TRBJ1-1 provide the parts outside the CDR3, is DTGVSQNPRHKITKRGQNVTFRCDPISEHNRLYWYRQTLGQGPEFLTYFQNEAQLEKSRLLSDRFSAERPKGSFSTLEIQRTEQGDSAMYLCASSPTGTQFEAFFGQGTRLTVV.

The CDR3 DNA reads as TGTGCCAGCAGCCAAGTAGCCGGGATGGGTGGTGACACCTTC. Its translation is CASSQVAGMGGDTF. The J gene is TRBJ1-2, the V gene TRBV14; D remains unclear. The CDR3 has 14 residues. From germline, CDR1 is SGHDN and CDR2 FVKESK. Trimming removed 1 base from V and 12 bases from J, with 18 bases in between.

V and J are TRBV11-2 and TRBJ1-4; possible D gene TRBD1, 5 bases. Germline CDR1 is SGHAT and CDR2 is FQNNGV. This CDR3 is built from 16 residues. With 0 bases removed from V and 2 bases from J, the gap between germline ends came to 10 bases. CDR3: CASSLDLGGTNEKLFF. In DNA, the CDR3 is TGTGCCAGCAGCTTAGATCTGGGGGGGACTAATGAAAAACTGTTTTTT.

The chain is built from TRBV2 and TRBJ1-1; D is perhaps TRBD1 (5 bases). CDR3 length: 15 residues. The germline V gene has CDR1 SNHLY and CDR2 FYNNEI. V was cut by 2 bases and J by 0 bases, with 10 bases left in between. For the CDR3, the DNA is TGTGCCAGCAGTGAATCCCGGGGGTTGAACACTGAAGCTTTCTTT. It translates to CASSESRGLNTEAFF.

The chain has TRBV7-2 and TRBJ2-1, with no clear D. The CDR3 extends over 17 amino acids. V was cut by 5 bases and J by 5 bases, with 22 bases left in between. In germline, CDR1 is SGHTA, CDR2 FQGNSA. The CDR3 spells CASSPSRWGFGDNEQFF. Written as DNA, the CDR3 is TGTGCCAGCAGCCCATCACGGTGGGGATTCGGAGACAATGAGCAGTTCTTC. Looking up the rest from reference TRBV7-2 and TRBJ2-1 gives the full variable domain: GAGVSQSPSNKVTEKGKDVELRCDPISGHTALYWYRQSLGQGLEFLIYFQGNSAPDKSGLPSDRFSAERTGGSVSTLTIQRTQQEDSAVYLCASSPSRWGFGDNEQFFGPGTRLTVL.

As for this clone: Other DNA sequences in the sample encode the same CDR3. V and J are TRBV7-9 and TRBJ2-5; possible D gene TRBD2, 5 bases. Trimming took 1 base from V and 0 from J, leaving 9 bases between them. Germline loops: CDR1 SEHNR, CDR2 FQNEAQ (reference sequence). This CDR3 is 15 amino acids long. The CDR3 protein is CASSLVSVNQETQYF. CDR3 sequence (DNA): TGTGCCAGCAGCTTAGTTAGCGTCAACCAAGAGACCCAGTACTTC. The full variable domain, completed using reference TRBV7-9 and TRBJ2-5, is DTGVSQNPRHKITKRGQNVTFRCDPISEHNRLYWYRQTLGQGPEFLTYFQNEAQLEKSRLLSDRFSAERPKGSFSTLEIQRTEQGDSAMYLCASSLVSVNQETQYFGPGTRLLVL.